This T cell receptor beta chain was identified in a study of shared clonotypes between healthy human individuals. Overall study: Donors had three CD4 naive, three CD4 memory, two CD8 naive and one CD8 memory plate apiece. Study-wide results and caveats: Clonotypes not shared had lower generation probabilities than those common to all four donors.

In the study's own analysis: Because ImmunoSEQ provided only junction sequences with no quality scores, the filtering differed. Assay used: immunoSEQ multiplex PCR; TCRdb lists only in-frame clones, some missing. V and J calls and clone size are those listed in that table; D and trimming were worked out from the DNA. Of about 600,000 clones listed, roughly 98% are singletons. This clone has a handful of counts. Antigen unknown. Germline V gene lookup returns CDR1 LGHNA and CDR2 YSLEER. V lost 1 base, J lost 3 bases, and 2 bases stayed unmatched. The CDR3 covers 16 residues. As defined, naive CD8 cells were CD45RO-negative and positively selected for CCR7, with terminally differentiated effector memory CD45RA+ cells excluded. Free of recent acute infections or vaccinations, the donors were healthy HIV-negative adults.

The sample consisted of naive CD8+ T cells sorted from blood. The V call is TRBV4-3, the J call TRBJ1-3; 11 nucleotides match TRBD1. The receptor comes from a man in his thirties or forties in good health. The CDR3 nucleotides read TGCGCCAGCAGCCAAGCCGGGACAGGGGGTGGAAACACCATATATTTT. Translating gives CASSQAGTGGGNTIYF.